This TCR beta chain stems from a study of monozygotic twins with inflammatory bowel disease. Study observations and caveats: Patient repertoires may have gained variability from differing immunosuppressive treatments.

CDR3 length: 14 residues. Germline values: CDR1 SGHTA, CDR2 FQGNSA. cDNA was produced in eight separate reactions per sample. Two nested PCRs, of 16 and 9 cycles, processed TCRalpha and TCRbeta cDNA. TCRdb re-called the 5' RACE reads, yielding one record per CDR3 amino acid sequence without DNA. The sample has about 160,000 distinct CDR3 sequences. Remarks on this clonotype: Its antigen is still unknown.

This chain links TRBV7-2 with TRBJ2-5. The clonotype comes from a human donor with ulcerative colitis or Crohn's disease, or a healthy co-twin of an affected twin (not recorded which). Sequencing input: blood. The CDR3: CASSITGLRETQYF.